These 17 T cell receptor beta chains were all obtained from the same sample, sequenced in a study of monozygotic twins with inflammatory bowel disease. TCRdb re-called the 5' RACE reads, yielding one record per CDR3 amino acid sequence without DNA. This sample's table reports approximately 110,000 distinct CDR3 sequences. Input material: blood. The receptors were gathered from a human donor with ulcerative colitis or Crohn's disease, or a healthy co-twin of an affected twin (not recorded which).

J is TRBJ1-1 and V is TRBV27. The CDR3 totals 16 residues. Germline loops: CDR1 MNHEY, CDR2 SMNVEV (reference sequence). The CDR3: CASKGLDPGMNTEAFF.

The chain carries TRBV6-5 and TRBJ2-7; the D gene TCRdb calls, TRBD1, cannot be checked with no DNA. The CDR3 spans 17 residues. CDR1 and CDR2 (germline): MNHEY, SVGAGI. This CDR3 is CASSRIAPGQGSYEQYF.

This chain links TRBV7-2 with TRBJ2-5; TCRdb's assignment of TRBD1 cannot be checked, as there is no DNA. Germline assignment: CDR1 SGHTA and CDR2 FQGNSA. The CDR3 runs 13 residues. The CDR3: CASSSPGVETQYF.

The chain combines TRBV5-1 with TRBJ2-7; the D gene TCRdb calls, TRBD1, cannot be checked with no DNA. CDR3 length equals 15 residues. Germline loops: CDR1 SGHRS, CDR2 YFSETQ. The CDR3 loop is CASSVGQGASYEQYF. The whole variable domain, filled in from reference TRBV5-1 and TRBJ2-7, reads KAGVTQTPRYLIKTRGQQVTLSCSPISGHRSVSWYQQTPGQGLQFLFEYFSETQRNKGNFPGRFSGRQFSNSRSEMNVSTLELGDSALYLCASSVGQGASYEQYFGPGTRLTVT.

The chain has TRBV20-1 and TRBJ2-2; TCRdb designates TRBD1, a call that cannot be tested without DNA. CDR1 and CDR2 from the germline V gene are DFQATT and SNEGSKA (reference sequence). The CDR3 has 13 residues. CDR3: CSAWTGATGELFF.

CDR3 in amino acids: CASSPSSLLQGAIGTEAFF. The chain uses TRBV6-1 and TRBJ1-1; TCRdb's D call of TRBD1 is untestable without DNA. Germline V lookup: CDR1 MNHNS, CDR2 SASEGT. The CDR3 sequence is 19 residues long.

The chain is built from TRBV28 and TRBJ1-2. The germline gives CDR1 MDHEN, CDR2 SYDVKM. This CDR3 contains 16 residues. The CDR3 reads CASSTYGSGTQDGYTF.

The gene calls are TRBV7-8 and TRBJ2-5; TCRdb gives TRBD2 as the D gene, but with no DNA this cannot be confirmed. This CDR3 is built from 15 residues. From germline, CDR1 is SGHVS and CDR2 FQNEAQ. CDR3: CASSLGGTSAETQYF.

CDR3 region: CASSKHPGTLQQYF. This chain connects TRBV6-2 or TRBV6-3 to TRBJ2-7; no DNA is available, so the TRBD1 call from TCRdb remains unchecked. CDR1 is MNHEY and CDR2 is SVGEGT in the germline V gene. The CDR3 is 14 residues long.

V is TRBV7-2 and J is TRBJ2-5; the D call from TCRdb, TRBD2, cannot be confirmed without DNA. There are 14 residues in the CDR3. Germline CDR1 and CDR2: SGHTA and FQGNSA. The chain's CDR3 is CASSFSSGGETQYF.

The CDR3 is CASSIIQEYYGYTF. The chain couples TRBV21-1 to TRBJ1-2; checking the TCRdb D call of TRBD1 is not possible without DNA. TRBV21-1 is labeled a pseudogene. The CDR3 extends over 14 amino acids.

The gene calls are TRBV20-1 and TRBJ1-5. The length of the CDR3 is 12 residues. From germline, CDR1 is DFQATT and CDR2 SNEGSKA (reference sequence). Here the CDR3 reads CSAQLRNQPQHF.

The gene calls are TRBV6-6 and TRBJ1-2. CDR1 and CDR2 from the germline V gene are MNHNY and SVGAGI (reference sequence). The CDR3 extends over 14 amino acids. CDR3 region: CASSYSSTGGGYTF.

This sequence joins TRBV18 and TRBJ1-3; TCRdb's assignment of TRBD1 cannot be checked, as there is no DNA. The CDR3 runs 15 residues. Germline V CDR1 and CDR2: KGHSH, LQKENI. The CDR3 spells CASSNTQGPSVAIYF. The full variable domain, completed using reference TRBV18 and TRBJ1-3, is NAGVMQNPRHLVRRRGQEARLRCSPMKGHSHVYWYRQLPEEGLKFMVYLQKENIIDESGMPKERFSAEFPKEGPSILRIQQVVRGDSAAYFCASSNTQGPSVAIYFGEGSWLTVV.

The chain has TRBV7-6 and TRBJ2-2; the TRBD2 assignment by TCRdb is unverifiable without DNA. CDR1 and CDR2 (germline): SGHVS, FNYEAQ. This CDR3 comprises 16 residues. This CDR3 is CASSSAGGSSIGELFF.

The J gene is TRBJ2-7, the V gene TRBV12-5. The germline V gene has CDR1 LGHNT and CDR2 FRNRAP. The CDR3 runs 14 residues. The CDR3 protein is CASGLGQGKSAQYF.

The chain is built from TRBV5-1 and TRBJ1-1; TCRdb's D call of TRBD1 is untestable without DNA. CDR1 is SGHRS and CDR2 is YFSETQ in the germline V gene. This CDR3 spans 20 amino acids. This CDR3 is CASSLESKADPYRGNTEAFF. Variable domain in full (rest from reference TRBV5-1 and TRBJ1-1): KAGVTQTPRYLIKTRGQQVTLSCSPISGHRSVSWYQQTPGQGLQFLFEYFSETQRNKGNFPGRFSGRQFSNSRSEMNVSTLELGDSALYLCASSLESKADPYRGNTEAFFGQGTRLTVV.